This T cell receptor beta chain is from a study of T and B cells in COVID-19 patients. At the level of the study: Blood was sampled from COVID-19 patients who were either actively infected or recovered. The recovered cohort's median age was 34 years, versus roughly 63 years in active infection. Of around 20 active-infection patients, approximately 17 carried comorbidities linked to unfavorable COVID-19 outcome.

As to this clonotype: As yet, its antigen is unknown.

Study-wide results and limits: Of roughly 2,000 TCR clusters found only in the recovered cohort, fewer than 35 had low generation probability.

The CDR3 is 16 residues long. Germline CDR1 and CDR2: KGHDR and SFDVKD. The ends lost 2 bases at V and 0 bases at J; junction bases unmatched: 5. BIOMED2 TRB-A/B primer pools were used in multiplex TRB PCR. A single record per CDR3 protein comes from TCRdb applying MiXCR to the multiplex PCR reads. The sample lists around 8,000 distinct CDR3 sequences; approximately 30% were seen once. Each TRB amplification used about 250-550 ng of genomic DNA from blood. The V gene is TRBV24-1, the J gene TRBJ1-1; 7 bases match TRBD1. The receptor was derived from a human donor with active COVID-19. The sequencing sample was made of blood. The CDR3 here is CATSDSTGNMNTEAFF. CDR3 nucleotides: TGTGCCACCAGTGATTCGACAGGGAACATGAACACTGAAGCTTTCTTT.